This T cell receptor beta chain was sequenced in a study of T cell repertoires in cytomegalovirus infection. At the level of the study: Public TCR beta signatures provided an indication of both CMV infection and a matching HLA type.

This clonotype came up many times. Its specificity is not known. TCRdb reprocessed the reads via MiXCR and lists one record per CDR3 protein. The sample includes 65,000 to 90,000 distinct CDR3 sequences, about 4% of them seen just once. Findings of the study overall: Dominant in the ex vivo response were TCR beta clonotypes restricted by HLA-C and specific for CMV. Summed public TCR beta family frequency identified CMV carriers bearing the relevant HLA.

In germline, CDR1 is SQVTM, CDR2 ANQGSEA. The CDR3 is 15 amino acids. V was cut by 6 bases and J by 4 bases, with 21 bases left in between. This sequence joins TRBV29-1 and TRBJ1-1; D is uncertain. The specimen was PBMCs. This receptor was taken from a human donor in good health (CMV status not recorded). Some clones in this sample may be carry-over from other donors' samples. CDR3 coding DNA: TGCAGCGTCCTCTACAAGCGGGGTATAAGCACTGAAGCTTTCTTT. It encodes CSVLYKRGISTEAFF.